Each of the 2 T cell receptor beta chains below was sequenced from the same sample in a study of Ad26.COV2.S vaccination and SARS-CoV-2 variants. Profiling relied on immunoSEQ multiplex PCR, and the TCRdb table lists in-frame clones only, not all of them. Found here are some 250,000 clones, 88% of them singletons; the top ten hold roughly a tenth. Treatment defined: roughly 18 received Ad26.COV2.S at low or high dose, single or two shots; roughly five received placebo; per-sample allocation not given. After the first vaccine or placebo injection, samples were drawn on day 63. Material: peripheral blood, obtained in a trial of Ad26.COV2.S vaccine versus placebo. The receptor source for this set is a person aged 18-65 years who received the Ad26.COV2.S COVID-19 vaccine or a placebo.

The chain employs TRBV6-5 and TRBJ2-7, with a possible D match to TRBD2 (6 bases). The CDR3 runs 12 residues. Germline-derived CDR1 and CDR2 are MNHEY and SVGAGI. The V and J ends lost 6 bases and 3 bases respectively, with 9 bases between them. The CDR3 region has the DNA TGTGCCAGCAGCAGACTAGGCTACGAGCAGTACTTC. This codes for CASSRLGYEQYF.

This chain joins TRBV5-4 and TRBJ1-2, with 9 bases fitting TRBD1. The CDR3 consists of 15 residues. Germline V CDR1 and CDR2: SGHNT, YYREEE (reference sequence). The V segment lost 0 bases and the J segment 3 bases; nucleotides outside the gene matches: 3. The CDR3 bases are TGTGCCAGCAGCTTGGACAGGGGGCAGGACTATGGCTACACCTTC. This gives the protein CASSLDRGQDYGYTF.